Reported below is one T cell receptor (beta chain). As yet, its antigen is unknown. The sample belongs to a study of cytomegalovirus exposure and HLA in healthy donors. Study background: A previous analysis identified approximately 120 million unique TCR beta sequences derived from 180 million or so T cells.

Overall study results and limits: Earlier findings revealed that most TCR beta V segments proved productive either about 87% or about 30% of the time. A link between a missense DCLRE1C variant and TCR beta V- and J-gene trimming emerged from a later analysis. Further analysis was carried out later, and it showed several of the most significant clusters appearing linked to common viral pathogens.

The trim removed 3 bases at V and 3 bases at J, leaving 6 bases unmatched. This CDR3 contains 15 residues. The germline V gene has CDR1 LGHNA and CDR2 YNFKEQ. The PCR ran on 60 Vbeta and 13 Jbeta primers. TCRdb keeps only in-frame clones here, not all; method: immunoSEQ multiplex PCR. The sample lists 93,000 or so clones, around three quarters occurring once. Sequencing was carried out using PBMCs. The origin of this receptor is a woman younger than 35 in good health and CMV-seropositive. This chain links TRBV4-2 with TRBJ1-2; TRBD1 aligns across 8 bases. The DNA for the CDR3 is TGTGCCAGCAGCCATGGACAGGGCATGGACTATGGCTACACCTTC. Protein product: CASSHGQGMDYGYTF.